This paragraph covers one T cell receptor (beta chain) sequence. Antigen specificity is unknown. Single viable CD3+CD4+CD8-CD45RO+ cells were sorted as the memory CD4+ T cells. This specimen comes from a study of memory CD4+ T cells and cytomegalovirus serostatus. Notes on the study in general: CD4+ memory repertoires contained about 40% of the roughly 150 reported CMV TCRbeta sequences.

Sequencing was performed with immunoSEQ multiplex PCR; in TCRdb, only in-frame clones are kept and a portion is missing. Of about 59,000 clones in the sample, around 82% were seen once. The CDR3 totals 16 residues. The V segment lost 1 base and the J segment 5 bases; nucleotides outside the gene matches: 5. The germline V gene has CDR1 MGHDK and CDR2 SYGVNS. This rearrangement joins TRBV25-1 to TRBJ2-1; 10 nucleotides align to TRBD2. Sequenced: memory CD4+ T cells from blood. The clonotype comes from an adult in good health and CMV-seronegative. Some clones in this sample may be carry-over from other donors' samples. The chain's CDR3 is CASSESGTSDNNEQFF. CDR3 in DNA: TGTGCCAGCAGTGAATCCGGGACTAGCGACAACAATGAGCAGTTCTTC.